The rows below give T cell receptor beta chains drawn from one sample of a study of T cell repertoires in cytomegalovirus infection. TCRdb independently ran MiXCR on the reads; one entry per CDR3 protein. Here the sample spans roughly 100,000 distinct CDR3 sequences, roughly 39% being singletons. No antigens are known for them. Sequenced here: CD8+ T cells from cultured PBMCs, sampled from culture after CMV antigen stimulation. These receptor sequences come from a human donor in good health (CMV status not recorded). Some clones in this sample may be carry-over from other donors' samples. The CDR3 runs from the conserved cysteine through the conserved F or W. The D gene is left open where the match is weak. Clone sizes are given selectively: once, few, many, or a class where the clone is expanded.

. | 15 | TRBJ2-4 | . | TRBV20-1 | CSARDRFSAKNIQYF | TGCAGTGCTAGAGATCGGTTCAGCGCCAAAAACATTCAGTACTTC
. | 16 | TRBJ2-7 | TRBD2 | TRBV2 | CASSDSGGFSSYEQYF | TGTGCCAGCAGTGATAGCGGGGGGTTTTCCTCCTACGAGCAGTACTTC
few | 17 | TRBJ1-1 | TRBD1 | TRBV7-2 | CASSLYPTGGLDTEAFF | TGTGCCAGCAGCTTATACCCAACAGGGGGCCTCGACACTGAAGCTTTCTTT
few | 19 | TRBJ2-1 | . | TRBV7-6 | CASSVTTTHRDGNYNEQFF | TGTGCCAGCAGCGTTACCACTACTCACCGGGACGGAAACTACAATGAGCAGTTCTTC
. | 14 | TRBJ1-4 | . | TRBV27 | CASSFGLTNEKLFF | TGTGCCAGCAGCTTTGGGTTAACTAATGAAAAACTGTTTTTT
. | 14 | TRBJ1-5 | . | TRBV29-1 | CSVLQGDSNQPQHF | TGCAGCGTTTTACAGGGAGATAGCAATCAGCCCCAGCATTTT
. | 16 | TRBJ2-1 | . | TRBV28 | CASSLTAPGSYNEQFF | TGTGCCAGCAGTTTGACGGCTCCGGGCTCCTACAATGAGCAGTTCTTC
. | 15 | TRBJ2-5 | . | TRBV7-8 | CASSLDPSLRETQYF | TGTGCCAGCAGCTTAGATCCTAGCCTCCGGGAGACCCAGTACTTC
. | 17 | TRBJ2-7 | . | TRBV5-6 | CASSLGGTLDSPYEQYF | TGTGCCAGCAGCTTGGGGGGTACGTTGGACAGTCCCTACGAGCAGTACTTC
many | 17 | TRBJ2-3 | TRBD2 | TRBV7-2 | CASSFQGLAGPGDTQYF | TGTGCCAGCAGCTTTCAGGGACTAGCGGGGCCGGGGGATACGCAGTATTTT
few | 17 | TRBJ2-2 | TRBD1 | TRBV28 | CASSLWGLGQGPGELFF | TGTGCCAGCAGTTTATGGGGGCTGGGACAGGGGCCCGGGGAGCTGTTTTTT
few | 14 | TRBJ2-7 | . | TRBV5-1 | CASSLVGAHYEQYF | TGCGCCAGCAGCTTGGTTGGGGCCCACTACGAGCAGTACTTC
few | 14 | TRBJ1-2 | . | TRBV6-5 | CASSYIGVNYGYTF | TGTGCCAGCAGTTACATAGGGGTTAACTATGGCTACACCTTC
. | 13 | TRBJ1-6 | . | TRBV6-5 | CASSIQAPSPLHF | TGTGCCAGCAGTATTCAGGCCCCTTCACCCCTCCACTTT
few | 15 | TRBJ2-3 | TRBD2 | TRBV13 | CASSTRLASPDTQYF | TGTGCCAGCAGCACCCGACTAGCAAGTCCAGATACGCAGTATTTT
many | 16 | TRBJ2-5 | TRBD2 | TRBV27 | CASSPTTTSGWETQYF | TGTGCCAGCAGCCCAACCACTACTAGCGGGTGGGAGACCCAGTACTTC
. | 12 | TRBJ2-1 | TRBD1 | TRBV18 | CASSLGQNEQFF | TGTGCCAGCTCACTGGGACAGAATGAGCAGTTCTTC
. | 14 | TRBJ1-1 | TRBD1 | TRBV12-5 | CASGFGTGITEAFF | TGTGCTAGTGGCTTCGGGACAGGGATCACTGAAGCTTTCTTT
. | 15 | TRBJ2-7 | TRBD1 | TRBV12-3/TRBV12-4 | CASSRPGQGVYEQYF | TGTGCCAGCAGTAGGCCGGGACAGGGGGTCTACGAGCAGTACTTC
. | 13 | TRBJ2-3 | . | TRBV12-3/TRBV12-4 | CASTPWVTDTQYF | TGTGCCAGCACCCCCTGGGTAACAGATACGCAGTATTTT
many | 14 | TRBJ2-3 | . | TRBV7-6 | CASSLAGGTDTQYF | TGTGCCAGCAGCTTAGCAGGGGGCACAGATACGCAGTATTTT
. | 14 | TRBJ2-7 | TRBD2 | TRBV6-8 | CASSVLAGNYEQYF | TGTGCCAGCAGTGTACTAGCGGGAAACTACGAGCAGTACTTC
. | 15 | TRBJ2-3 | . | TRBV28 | CASSFTRGFTDTQYF | TGTGCCAGCAGTTTCACGAGGGGTTTCACAGATACGCAGTACTTT
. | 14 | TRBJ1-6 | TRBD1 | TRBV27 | CASRQGYNGSPLHF | TGTGCCAGTCGACAGGGGTATAACGGTTCACCCCTCCACTTT
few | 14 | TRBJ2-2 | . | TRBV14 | CASSQEALTGELFF | TGTGCCAGCAGCCAAGAAGCCTTAACCGGGGAGCTGTTTTTT
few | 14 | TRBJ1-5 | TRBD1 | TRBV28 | CASRLNRGWKPQHF | TGTGCCAGCAGATTAAACAGGGGGTGGAAGCCCCAGCATTTT
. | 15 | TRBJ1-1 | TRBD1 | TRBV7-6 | CASSLVDRGNTEAFF | TGTGCCAGCAGCTTAGTCGACAGGGGAAACACTGAAGCTTTCTTT
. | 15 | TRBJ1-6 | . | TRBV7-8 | CASSLEESANSPLHF | TGTGCCAGCAGCTTAGAAGAGTCAGCTAATTCACCCCTCCACTTT
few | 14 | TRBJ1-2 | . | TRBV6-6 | CASNGRGAGYGYTF | TGTGCCAGCAACGGGCGAGGGGCTGGCTATGGCTACACCTTC
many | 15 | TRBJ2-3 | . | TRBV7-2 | CASRTTGSSTDTQYF | TGTGCCAGCAGAACAACAGGGTCTAGCACAGATACGCAGTATTTT
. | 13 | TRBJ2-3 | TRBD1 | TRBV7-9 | CASSLGQGDTQYF | TGTGCCAGCAGCTTAGGACAGGGGGATACGCAGTATTTT
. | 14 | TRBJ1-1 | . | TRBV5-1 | CASSSSTGNTEAFF | TGCGCCAGCAGCTCCTCGACAGGGAACACTGAAGCTTTCTTT
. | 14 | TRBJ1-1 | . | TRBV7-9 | CASSFGVMGTEAFF | TGTGCCAGCAGCTTCGGGGTTATGGGCACTGAAGCTTTCTTT
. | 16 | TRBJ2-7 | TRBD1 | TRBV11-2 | CASSQWVGQDPYEQYF | TGTGCCAGCAGCCAGTGGGTGGGACAGGACCCCTACGAGCAGTACTTC
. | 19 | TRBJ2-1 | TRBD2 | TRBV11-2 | CASSLGTSGGSFSYNEQFF | TGTGCCAGCAGCCTCGGGACTAGCGGGGGGTCCTTCTCCTACAATGAGCAGTTCTTC
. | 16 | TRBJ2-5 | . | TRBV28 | CASSSITGTLQETQYF | TGTGCCAGCAGTTCAATCACAGGGACATTACAAGAGACCCAGTACTTC
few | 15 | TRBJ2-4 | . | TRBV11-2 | CASSLTWGDEDIQYF | TGTGCCAGCAGCCTCACCTGGGGAGATGAAGACATTCAGTACTTC
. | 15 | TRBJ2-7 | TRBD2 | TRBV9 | CASSGGTSAGYEQYF | TGTGCCAGCAGCGGGGGGACTAGCGCTGGGTACGAGCAGTACTTC
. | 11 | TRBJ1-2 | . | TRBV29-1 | CSVTEGMGYTF | TGCAGCGTTACCGAGGGGATGGGCTACACCTTC
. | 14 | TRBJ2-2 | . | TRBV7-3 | CASSLQTNTGELFF | TGTGCCAGCAGCTTACAGACAAACACCGGGGAGCTGTTTTTT
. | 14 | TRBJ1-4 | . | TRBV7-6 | CASSPRVPNEKLFF | TGTGCCAGCAGCCCAAGGGTCCCGAATGAAAAACTGTTTTTT
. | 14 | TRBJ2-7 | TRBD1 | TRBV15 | CATSDTQGAREQYF | TGTGCCACCAGCGATACACAGGGGGCGAGGGAGCAGTACTTC
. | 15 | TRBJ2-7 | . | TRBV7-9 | CASPPGGLDSYEQYF | TGTGCCAGCCCACCAGGGGGGCTGGACTCCTACGAGCAGTACTTC
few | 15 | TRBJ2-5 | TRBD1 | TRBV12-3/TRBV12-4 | CASSPRTGGQETQYF | TGTGCCAGCAGTCCCCGGACAGGGGGTCAAGAGACCCAGTACTTC
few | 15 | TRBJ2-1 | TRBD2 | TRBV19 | CASSPSGGANNEQFF | TGTGCCAGTAGTCCTAGCGGGGGAGCTAACAATGAGCAGTTCTTC
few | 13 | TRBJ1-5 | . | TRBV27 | CASAASGNQPQHF | TGTGCCAGCGCAGCCTCTGGCAATCAGCCCCAGCATTTT
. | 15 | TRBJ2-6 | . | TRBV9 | CASSVWGSGANVLTF | TGTGCCAGCAGCGTATGGGGATCTGGGGCCAACGTCCTGACTTTC
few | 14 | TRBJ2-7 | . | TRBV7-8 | CASSPRWGPYEQYF | TGTGCCAGCAGCCCACGGTGGGGGCCCTACGAGCAGTACTTC
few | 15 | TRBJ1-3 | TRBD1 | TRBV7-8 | CASSAGTGSGNTIYF | TGTGCCAGCAGCGCCGGGACAGGGAGTGGAAACACCATATATTTT
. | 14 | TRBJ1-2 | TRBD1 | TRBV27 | CASRDRGANYGYTF | TGTGCCAGCAGGGACAGGGGCGCTAACTATGGCTACACCTTC
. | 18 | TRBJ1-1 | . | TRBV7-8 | CASSLAAGRLTMNTEAFF | TGTGCCAGCAGCTTAGCGGCCGGCAGGTTGACCATGAACACTGAAGCTTTCTTT
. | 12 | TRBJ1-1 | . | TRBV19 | CASKWGNTEAFF | TGTGCCAGTAAATGGGGGAACACTGAAGCTTTCTTT